This T cell receptor beta chain was sequenced during a study of shared clonotypes between healthy human individuals (dated by TCRdb to the early 2020s). As for the study more broadly: The cohort included three men and two women between 18 and 49 years of age. Each donor's leukapheresis produced roughly between about 0.9 and 9.5 billion PBMCs. To increase sequencing depth and limit assay-specific biases, TCR repertoire library preparation and sequencing were carried out by different laboratories using diverse techniques. Per donor, three plates each were used for CD4 naive and CD4 memory, two for CD8 naive, and one for CD8 memory. The study deeply sequenced blood TCR repertoires of about 5 healthy adults to estimate repertoire size and the extent of clonotype sharing between individuals. General findings and caveats noted by the study authors: Only blood was sampled, and tissue TCR repertoires likely differ from those in blood. Compared with non-shared clonotypes, clonotypes shared by all four sorted-subset donors had higher generation probabilities. Sharing across several donors was observed for approximately 5% of naive CD4, 3% to 4% of naive CD8, 2% to 2.5% of memory CD4, and around 0.44% of memory CD8 clonotypes. Estimated clonotype richness was generally larger for naive than for memory subsets. Because the study included a small number of donors, the genetic and exposure-history diversity represented was limited. Pairwise subsampling indicated that sequencing depth was expected to affect the degree of clonotype sharing among donors. Incomplete sequencing was indicated by rarefaction of sorted-subset datasets, despite the large sequencing depth.

Concerning this clone: There is no known antigen for this receptor. No base qualities exist here, and no much larger clone lies one base off it.

The donors were healthy, HIV-negative adults who had no recently reported acute infections or vaccinations. Every donor was a Caucasian adult residing in Nashville, Tennessee, USA. CD4+ T cells were enriched by magnetic negative selection, after which naive cells were positively selected on CD45RA and the negative fraction was taken as the memory subset. Blood was obtained by leukapheresis, after which PBMCs were separated by Ficoll-Histopaque density gradient centrifugation and cryopreserved in liquid nitrogen vapor phase. Analytical flow cytometry was used to check the purity and quantity of every magnetically sorted T cell population. From each sorted fraction, genomic DNA was isolated and quantified by UV absorbance on a Nanodrop 2000c. Using the deep immunoSEQ assay, multiplex PCR amplified TCR CDR3 regions from genomic DNA. Extracted genomic DNA from each cell subset was distributed evenly across all wells of several immunoSEQ 96-well plates, and each plate was treated as a replicate. For sorted subsets, each replicate PCR was loaded with about 0.2 ug genomic DNA, equivalent to 30,000 or so T cell genomes. The purified libraries were quantified using a Qubit 3.0 fluorometer, sized with a Bioanalyzer 2100, and then quantified again using the KAPA Library Quantification kit. Every immunoSEQ 96-well plate was sequenced on a separate single-read 150-cycle Illumina NextSeq 550 flow cell. The paper's processing steps were these. Because the immunoSEQ output held only junctional sequences and lacked quality scores, the filtering could not match the filtering applied to full-length reads. Sequences were annotated with PyIR, a Python wrapper for IgBLAST v1.9, using IMGT germline references to assign V/J genes and CDR3. Any read was removed if the V/J assignment was weak (E-value above 1e-6), the CDR3 was missing, or the read contained stop codons, out-of-frame junctions, or ambiguous translated residues. V3J clonotypes were defined as sequences sharing an identical inferred V gene, J gene, and CDR3 amino acid sequence. Percentage overlap between repertoires was calculated by dividing the number of shared unique clonotypes by the size of the smaller repertoire. Repertoire richness was assessed with RTK rarefaction, the Chao1 estimator, and Recon v2.1 estimates of unobserved clonotypes. Generation probabilities were computed with OLGA for all TCRbeta clonotypes obtained by the gDNA method from several donors. In its TCRdb copy, this immuneACCESS table keeps in-frame sequences only and misses some clones. Where compared with another copy, unresolved V genes explain less than half of these, and the others have no known cause. V, J and clone size are those of that table, while D and trimming were read from the DNA. The sample table holds some 1,400,000 clones, of which approximately 97% were seen once. The ten largest clones capture roughly 1.2% of the sample.

Looking up the germline V gene yields CDR1 SNHLY and CDR2 FYNNEI. Trimming takes 6 bases off V and 8 bases off J; junction bases not matched to a gene: 8. The CDR3 has 14 amino acids, counting the end cysteine and phenylalanine. Only CDR3 DNA remains: 42 bases, in frame from the first base. The sequence was collected from a man aged 25 to 45 in good health. The rearranged segments are TRBV2 and TRBJ2-3, and 10 junction bases match TRBD2. Sequenced sample: naive CD4+ T cells sorted from blood. The cell subset or site label for this specimen denotes: CD45RA+ positively selected. The CDR3 loop reads CASRLLAGAGTQYF. The bases read TGTGCCAGCAGGTTGCTAGCGGGAGCTGGTACGCAGTATTTT.